The rows below give T cell receptor beta chains drawn from one sample of a study of molecular identifiers for immune sequencing clone quantification. In TCRdb, the PCR reads were re-called with MiXCR into one record per CDR3 protein. The sample has 460,000 or so distinct CDR3 sequences, about a fifth seen once. Sequences were obtained from naive CD8+ T cells from blood, with Jurkat cell RNA spiked in. The receptors shown here come from a human donor in good health. Some libraries in this study had Jurkat cell RNA spiked in. The CDR3 runs from the conserved cysteine through the conserved F or W. The D gene is left open where the match is weak. Rows give clone size only sometimes, using once, few, many, or a class for an expanded clone.

V	D	size	J	CDR3	DNA
TRBV7-9	TRBD2	many	TRBJ2-5	CASSLTSGDETQYF	TGTGCCAGCAGCTTGACTAGCGGGGATGAGACCCAGTACTTC
TRBV7-9	.	many	TRBJ1-5	CASSATGHVNQPQHF	TGTGCCAGCAGCGCAACGGGACATGTTAATCAGCCCCAGCATTTT
TRBV27	.	few	TRBJ1-6	CASSPHSSSYNSPLHF	TGTGCCAGCAGTCCCCATTCGAGCTCCTATAATTCACCCCTCCACTTT
TRBV7-6	.	.	TRBJ2-2	CASRDGYTGELFF	TGTGCCAGCAGAGACGGTTACACCGGGGAGCTGTTTTTT
TRBV3-1	TRBD2	.	TRBJ2-1	CASSRASGDNEQFF	TGTGCCAGCAGCCGAGCTAGCGGGGACAATGAGCAGTTCTTC
TRBV29-1	.	many	TRBJ2-2	CSVEWLENTGELFF	TGCAGCGTTGAGTGGCTAGAGAACACCGGGGAGCTGTTTTTT
TRBV7-9	.	many	TRBJ1-4	CASSSLSMGTNEKLFF	TGTGCCAGCAGCTCCCTATCGATGGGTACTAATGAAAAACTGTTTTTT
TRBV3-1	TRBD2	few	TRBJ2-5	CASSPPRTSGWGLQETQYF	TGTGCCAGCAGCCCTCCCCGGACTAGCGGGTGGGGGTTACAAGAGACCCAGTACTTC
TRBV13	.	many	TRBJ1-2	CASSYQPSGASYGYTF	TGTGCCAGCAGCTATCAACCTTCAGGGGCCAGCTATGGCTACACCTTC
TRBV5-4	.	many	TRBJ2-7	CASSLQLGEQYF	TGTGCCAGCAGCCTCCAGCTGGGCGAGCAGTACTTC
TRBV19	.	many	TRBJ2-3	CASKAEDYSTDTQYF	TGTGCCAGTAAGGCGGAAGACTATAGCACAGATACGCAGTATTTT
TRBV7-9	.	many	TRBJ1-1	CASSSSVTVITEAFF	TGTGCCAGCAGCTCTAGCGTGACAGTGATCACTGAAGCTTTCTTT
TRBV12-3/TRBV12-4	TRBD1	many	TRBJ1-2	CASSFLRLGTEVDYGYTF	TGTGCCAGCAGTTTCTTAAGGTTGGGGACAGAGGTTGACTATGGCTACACCTTC
TRBV7-9	.	many	TRBJ2-7	CASSLGPLNLYF	TGTGCCAGCAGCTTAGGCCCCCTAAATCTTTACTTC
TRBV27	TRBD1	few	TRBJ1-2	CASSLSTGANYGYTF	TGTGCCAGCAGTTTATCGACAGGGGCTAACTATGGCTACACCTTC
TRBV18	.	many	TRBJ1-2	CASSPDNYGYTF	TGTGCCAGCTCACCAGACAACTATGGCTACACCTTC
TRBV28	.	.	TRBJ1-5	CASMFFGGLDQPQHF	.
TRBV6-2/TRBV6-3	.	.	TRBJ1-5	CASSYSIGDISNQPQHF	TGTGCCAGCAGTTACTCGATAGGAGATATTAGCAATCAGCCCCAGCATTTT
TRBV13	TRBD1	.	TRBJ1-2	CASSLGTGGEYAYTF	TGTGCCAGCAGCTTAGGGACAGGGGGCGAGTATGCCTACACCTTC
TRBV30	.	.	TRBJ2-7	CACSFWDGAYEQYF	TGTGCCTGTAGCTTCTGGGACGGAGCCTACGAGCAGTACTTC
TRBV5-5	.	many	TRBJ2-3	CASSFDLDTQYF	TGTGCCAGCAGCTTCGACTTGGATACGCAGTATTTT
TRBV20-1	TRBD2	many	TRBJ2-2	CSATIAGGYTGELFF	TGCAGTGCAACTATAGCGGGAGGGTACACCGGGGAGCTGTTTTTT
TRBV19	.	few	TRBJ2-7	CASSSFAEYEQYF	TGTGCCAGTAGTAGCTTCGCGGAATACGAGCAGTACTTC
TRBV29-1	TRBD2	many	TRBJ2-3	CSVETSGRSTDTQYF	TGCAGCGTTGAGACTAGCGGGAGGAGTACAGATACGCAGTATTTT
TRBV9	TRBD2	few	TRBJ2-7	CASSVAGGGGYEQYF	TGTGCCAGCAGCGTGGCGGGAGGTGGGGGGTACGAGCAGTACTTC
TRBV6-2/TRBV6-3	.	.	TRBJ2-2	CASSSNILNTGELFF	TGTGCCAGCAGTTCCAATATCCTGAACACCGGGGAGCTGTTTTTT
TRBV14	TRBD2	many	TRBJ2-3	CASSQQSGGASDTQYF	TGTGCCAGCAGCCAACAAAGCGGGGGGGCCTCGGATACGCAGTATTTT
TRBV19	.	.	TRBJ2-1	CASSSQPGYNEQFF	TGTGCCAGTAGTTCCCAACCAGGGTACAATGAGCAGTTCTTC
TRBV28	TRBD2	many	TRBJ2-5	CASREPGLAGVPQETQYF	TGTGCCAGCAGGGAGCCGGGACTAGCGGGAGTTCCTCAAGAGACCCAGTACTTC